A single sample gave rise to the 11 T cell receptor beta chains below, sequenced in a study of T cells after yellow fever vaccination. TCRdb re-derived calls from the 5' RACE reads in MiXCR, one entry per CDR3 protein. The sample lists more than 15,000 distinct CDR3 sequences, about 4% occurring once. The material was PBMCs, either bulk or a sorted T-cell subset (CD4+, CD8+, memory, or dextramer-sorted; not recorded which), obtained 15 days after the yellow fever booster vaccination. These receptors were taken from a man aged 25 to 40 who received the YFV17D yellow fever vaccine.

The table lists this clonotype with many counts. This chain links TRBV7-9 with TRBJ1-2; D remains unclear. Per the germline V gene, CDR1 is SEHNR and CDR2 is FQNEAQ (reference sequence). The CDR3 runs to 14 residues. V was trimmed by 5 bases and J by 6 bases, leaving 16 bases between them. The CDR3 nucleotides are TGTGCCAGCAGCCCCGGACCCTCTCCACATGGCTACACCTTC. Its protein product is CASSPGPSPHGYTF.

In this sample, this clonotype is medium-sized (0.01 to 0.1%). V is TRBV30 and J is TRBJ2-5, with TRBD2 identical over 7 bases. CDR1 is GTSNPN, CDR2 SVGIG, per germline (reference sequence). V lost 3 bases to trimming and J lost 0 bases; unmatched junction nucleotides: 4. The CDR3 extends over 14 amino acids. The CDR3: CAWRPAGNQETQYF. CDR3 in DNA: TGTGCCTGGAGGCCAGCGGGGAACCAAGAGACCCAGTACTTC.

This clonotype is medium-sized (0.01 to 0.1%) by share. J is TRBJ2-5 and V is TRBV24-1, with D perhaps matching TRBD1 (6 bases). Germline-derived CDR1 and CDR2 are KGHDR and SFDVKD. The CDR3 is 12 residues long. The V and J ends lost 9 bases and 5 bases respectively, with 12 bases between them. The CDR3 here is CATSQGGETQYF. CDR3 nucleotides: TGTGCCACCTCACAGGGTGGGGAGACCCAGTACTTC.

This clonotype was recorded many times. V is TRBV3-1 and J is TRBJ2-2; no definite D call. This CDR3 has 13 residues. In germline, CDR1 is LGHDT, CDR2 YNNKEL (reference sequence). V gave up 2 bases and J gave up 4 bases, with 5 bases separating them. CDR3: CASSQFSTGELFF. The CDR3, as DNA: TGTGCCAGCAGCCAATTCAGCACCGGGGAGCTGTTTTTT.

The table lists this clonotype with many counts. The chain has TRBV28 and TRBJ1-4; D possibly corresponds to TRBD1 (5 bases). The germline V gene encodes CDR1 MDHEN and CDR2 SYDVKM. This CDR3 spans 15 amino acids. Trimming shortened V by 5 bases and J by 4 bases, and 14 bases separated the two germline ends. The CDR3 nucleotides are TGTGCCAGCAGTCTGTCGGGGGGGGGTAATGAAAAACTGTTTTTT. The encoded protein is CASSLSGGGNEKLFF.

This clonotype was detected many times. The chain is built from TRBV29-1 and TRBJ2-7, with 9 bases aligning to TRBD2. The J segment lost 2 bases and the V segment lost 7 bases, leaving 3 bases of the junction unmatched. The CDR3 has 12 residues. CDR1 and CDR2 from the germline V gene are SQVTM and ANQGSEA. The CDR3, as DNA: TGCAGCGGGAGGACTAGCGCCTACGAGCAGTACTTC. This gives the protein CSGRTSAYEQYF.

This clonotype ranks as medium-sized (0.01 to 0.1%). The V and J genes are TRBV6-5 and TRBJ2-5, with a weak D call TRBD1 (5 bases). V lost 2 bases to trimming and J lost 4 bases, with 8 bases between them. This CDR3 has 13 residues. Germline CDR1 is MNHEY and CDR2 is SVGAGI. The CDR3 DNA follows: TGTGCCAGCAGTTACGGGGCGAGAGAGACCCAGTACTTC. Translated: CASSYGARETQYF.

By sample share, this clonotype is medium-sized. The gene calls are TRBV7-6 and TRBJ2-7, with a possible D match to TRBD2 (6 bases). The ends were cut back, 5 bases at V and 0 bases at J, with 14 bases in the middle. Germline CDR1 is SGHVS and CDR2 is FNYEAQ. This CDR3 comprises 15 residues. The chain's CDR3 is CASSEQAGSSYEQYF. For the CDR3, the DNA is TGTGCCAGCAGCGAGCAAGCGGGTAGCTCCTACGAGCAGTACTTC.

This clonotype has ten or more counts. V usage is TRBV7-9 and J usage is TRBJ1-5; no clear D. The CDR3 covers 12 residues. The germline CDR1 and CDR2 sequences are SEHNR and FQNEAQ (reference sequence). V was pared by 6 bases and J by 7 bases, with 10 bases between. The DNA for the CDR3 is TGTGCCAGCAGTCGAGACCAACAGCCCCAGCATTTT. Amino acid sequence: CASSRDQQPQHF.

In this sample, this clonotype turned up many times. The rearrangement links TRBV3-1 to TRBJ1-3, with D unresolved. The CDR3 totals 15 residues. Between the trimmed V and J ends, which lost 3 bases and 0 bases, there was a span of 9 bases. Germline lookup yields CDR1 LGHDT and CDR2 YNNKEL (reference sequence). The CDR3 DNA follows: TGTGCCAGCAGCCATTCAGCCGTCTCTGGAAACACCATATATTTT. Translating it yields CASSHSAVSGNTIYF.

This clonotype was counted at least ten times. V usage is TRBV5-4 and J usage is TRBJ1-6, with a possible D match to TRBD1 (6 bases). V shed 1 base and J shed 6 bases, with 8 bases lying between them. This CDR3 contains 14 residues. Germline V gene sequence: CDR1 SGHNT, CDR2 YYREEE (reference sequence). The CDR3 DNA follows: TGTGCCAGCAGCTTGAGGACAGTTAATTCACCCCTCCACTTT. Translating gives CASSLRTVNSPLHF.